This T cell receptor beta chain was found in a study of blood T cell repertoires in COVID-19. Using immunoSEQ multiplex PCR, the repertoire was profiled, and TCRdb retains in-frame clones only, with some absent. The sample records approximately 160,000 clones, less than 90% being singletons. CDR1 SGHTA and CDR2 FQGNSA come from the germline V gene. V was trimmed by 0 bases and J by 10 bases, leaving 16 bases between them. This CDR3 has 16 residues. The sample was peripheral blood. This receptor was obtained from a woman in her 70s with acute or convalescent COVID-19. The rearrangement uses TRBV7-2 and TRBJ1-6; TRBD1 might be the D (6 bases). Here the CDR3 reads CASSLATAGVYSPLHF. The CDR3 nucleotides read TGTGCCAGCAGCTTAGCGACGGCAGGGGTTTACTCACCCCTCCACTTT.